This is a list of T cell receptor beta chains from one sample in a study of cytomegalovirus exposure and HLA in healthy donors. Clones were sequenced by immunoSEQ multiplex PCR, and TCRdb holds only the in-frame ones, with some missing. The table records approximately 140,000 clones, about 82% of them present only once. The sample was PBMCs. Receptors originate from a man aged 25-40 years in good health and CMV-seronegative. Each CDR3 is given with its conserved first and last residue. D genes are given only for firm matches. The size entry is marked missing in some rows and otherwise reads once, few, many or a size class.

>.|TRBJ2-2|.|TRBV19
TGTGCCAGTAGTACACTTTCTGTCCCCACCGGGGAGCTGTTTTTT
CASSTLSVPTGELFF
>TRBD1|TRBJ1-2|.|TRBV5-1
TGCGCCAGCAGCAACAACGCCGGGACAGTTTATGGCTACACCTTC
CASSNNAGTVYGYTF
>.|TRBJ2-3|.|TRBV29-1
TGCAGCGTTGAAATTAGGGAGGCGGGGCGCCGCAGGGTCACAGATACGCAGTATTTT
CSVEIREAGRRRVTDTQYF
>TRBD1|TRBJ1-2|few|TRBV2
TGTGCCAGCAGCAGGGGGGATGGCTACACCTTC
CASSRGDGYTF
>.|TRBJ1-2|.|TRBV29-1
TGCAGCGTTGAACTACAGGCCTCAACGGGTGGCTACACCTTC
CSVELQASTGGYTF
>.|TRBJ1-3|once|TRBV7-3
TGTGCCAGCAGCTTAAACAGGGACGGAGGAAACACCATATATTTT
CASSLNRDGGNTIYF
>.|TRBJ2-1|.|TRBV5-6
TGTGCCAGCAGCGCAGACAGGTCGAATGAGCAGTTCTTC
CASSADRSNEQFF
>TRBD2|TRBJ2-1|.|TRBV9
TGTGCCAGCAGCGGACTAGCGGGAGAATCCGGCTACAATGAGCAGTTCTTC
CASSGLAGESGYNEQFF
>TRBD2|TRBJ2-1|.|TRBV5-1
TGCGCCAGCAGCTTGGCGGGGGGGAACAATGAGCAGTTCTTC
CASSLAGGNNEQFF
>.|TRBJ1-3|.|TRBV4-1
TGCGCCAGCAGCCAAGAAGAGGCAGTCCACTTCTCTGGAAACACCATATATTTT
CASSQEEAVHFSGNTIYF
>TRBD1|TRBJ2-2|.|TRBV4-1
TGCGCCAGCAGCCAGAGGACAGGGTACACCGGGGAGCTGTTTTTT
CASSQRTGYTGELFF
>.|TRBJ2-7|.|TRBV7-9
TGTGCCAGCAGCTTAGCCAGGCAACCCTACGAGCAGTACTTC
CASSLARQPYEQYF
>TRBD1|TRBJ2-2|.|TRBV28
TGTGCCAGCAGCTCCGGACAGGGCGGGGAGCTGTTTTTT
CASSSGQGGELFF
>TRBD1|TRBJ1-5|.|TRBV6-5
TGTGCCAGCAGATCAGGACAGGGGGCTGGTCAGCCCCAGCATTTT
CASRSGQGAGQPQHF
>TRBD1|TRBJ2-7|.|TRBV7-3
TGTGCCAGCAGCTCACGACAGGGGAACGCCTACGAGCAGTACTTC
CASSSRQGNAYEQYF
>TRBD2|TRBJ2-2|.|TRBV11-2
TGTGCCAGCAGCATGGGACTAGCGGGAGTCACCGGGGAGCTGTTTTTT
CASSMGLAGVTGELFF
>TRBD1|TRBJ1-2|once|TRBV28
TGTGCCAGCAGTCCCAGGGACAGGGGGCCTAACTATGGCTACACCTTC
CASSPRDRGPNYGYTF
>TRBD1|TRBJ1-1|.|TRBV4-1
TGCGCCAGCAGCCGCGGACTAAGAGACTCCGGACAGGAAAAATCTGAAGCTTTCTTT
CASSRGLRDSGQEKSEAFF
>TRBD1|TRBJ2-2|once|TRBV15
TGTGCCACCAGACAGGGGGCCGGCGGGGAGCTGTTTTTT
CATRQGAGGELFF
>TRBD2|TRBJ2-1|.|TRBV4-2
TGTGCCAGCAGCCAAGACGGACTAGCGGCTTACAATGAGCAGTTCTTC
CASSQDGLAAYNEQFF
>TRBD2|TRBJ2-1|.|TRBV5-4
TGTGCCAGCAGCTCCCCTGCGGGAGGGCTTAATGAGCAGTTCTTC
CASSSPAGGLNEQFF
>.|TRBJ2-3|.|TRBV29-1
TGCAGCGTCGTCCAGTCTGCAGATACGCAGTATTTT
CSVVQSADTQYF
>.|TRBJ1-2|.|TRBV9
TGTGCCAGCAGCCTTCGGACAGCCGCCGAGGGCTATGGCTACACCTTC
CASSLRTAAEGYGYTF
>.|TRBJ2-1|.|TRBV6-1
TGTGCCAGCGATATACAGGGCTGGGAGCAGTTCTTC
CASDIQGWEQFF
>.|TRBJ1-3|.|TRBV5-1
TGCGCCAGCAGCTTGGATTCGGGGGCTGGAAACACCATATATTTT
CASSLDSGAGNTIYF
>TRBD2|TRBJ2-1|.|TRBV5-1
TGCGCCAGCAGCTTGGTGCGGGAGCCCTACAATGAGCAGTTCTTC
CASSLVREPYNEQFF
>.|TRBJ2-5|.|TRBV7-2
TGTGCCAGCAGCTTATCAGGGGCTAAAGAGACCCAGTACTTC
CASSLSGAKETQYF
>.|TRBJ2-5|.|TRBV9
TGTGCCAGCAGCGTAGGGTCCAATCCCCCACTCGAGACCCAGTACTTC
CASSVGSNPPLETQYF
>.|TRBJ2-7|.|TRBV6-5
TGTGCCAGCACCTCCCCGGGGAGAGGAGATGGCGAGCAGTACTTC
CASTSPGRGDGEQYF
>.|TRBJ1-3|.|TRBV5-1
TGCGCCAGCAGCCCCTCAGGGTCTGGAAACACCATATATTTT
CASSPSGSGNTIYF
>.|TRBJ1-1|.|TRBV13
TGTGCCAGCAGCTTAGGCTCGGGGGGCTGGGACACTGAAGCTTTCTTT
CASSLGSGGWDTEAFF
>.|TRBJ2-7|.|TRBV5-1
TGCGCCAGCAGCTTAAACACCGACGAGCAGTACTTC
CASSLNTDEQYF
>.|TRBJ1-1|.|TRBV2
TGTGCCAGCAGTTCGACAGCGGGGAACACTGAAGCTTTCTTT
CASSSTAGNTEAFF
>.|TRBJ1-5|.|TRBV28
TGTGCCAGCAGTTTTGCCAGGGTGAATCAGCCCCAGCATTTT
CASSFARVNQPQHF
>TRBD2|TRBJ2-7|few|TRBV7-2
TGTGCCAGCAGTCAAGCGGGAGGCCGCTTCACCGGGGAGCAGTACTTC
CASSQAGGRFTGEQYF
>.|TRBJ2-2|once|TRBV11-2
TGTGCCAGCAGCTTGGGACTGCCGAACACCGGGGAGCTGTTTTTT
CASSLGLPNTGELFF
>.|TRBJ2-7|few|TRBV7-9
TGTGCCAGCAGCGGGGGCGGAGACTCAGAGCAGTACTTC
CASSGGGDSEQYF
>.|TRBJ1-5|.|TRBV6-1
TGTGCCAGCAGTGAATCGGGGGGATATCAGCCCCAGCATTTT
CASSESGGYQPQHF
>.|TRBJ2-5|.|TRBV5-4
TGTGCCAGCAGCCTACGGACAGTGGAGACCCAGTACTTC
CASSLRTVETQYF
>.|TRBJ1-5|.|TRBV2
TGTGCCAGCAGTGAACTACAGGGATATAGCAATCAGCCCCAGCATTTT
CASSELQGYSNQPQHF
>TRBD2|TRBJ2-5|.|TRBV18
TGTGCCAGCTCACCATTGGGACTACACCAAGAGACCCAGTACTTC
CASSPLGLHQETQYF
>.|TRBJ1-1|.|TRBV6-1
TGTGCCAGCAGTCATCGACAAGTACAGAACACTGAAGCTTTCTTT
CASSHRQVQNTEAFF
>.|TRBJ2-7|.|TRBV2
TGTGCCAGCAGTGAAGACAGCACCTACGAGCAGTACTTC
CASSEDSTYEQYF
>.|TRBJ2-5|.|TRBV5-4
TGTGCCAGCAGCCTCCGGGACACCCCACAAGAGACCCAGTACTTC
CASSLRDTPQETQYF
>.|TRBJ2-2|.|TRBV7-3
TGTGCCAGCAGCGAAGGGACTTCTCCCGGGGAGCTGTTTTTT
CASSEGTSPGELFF
>.|TRBJ1-2|.|TRBV5-1
TGCGCCAGCAGCCGTTACACAAGCGGCTATGGCTACACCTTC
CASSRYTSGYGYTF
>TRBD1|TRBJ2-7|.|TRBV15
TGTGCCACCAGCAGAGAGACAGGGGTTCCCTACGAGCAGTACTTC
CATSRETGVPYEQYF